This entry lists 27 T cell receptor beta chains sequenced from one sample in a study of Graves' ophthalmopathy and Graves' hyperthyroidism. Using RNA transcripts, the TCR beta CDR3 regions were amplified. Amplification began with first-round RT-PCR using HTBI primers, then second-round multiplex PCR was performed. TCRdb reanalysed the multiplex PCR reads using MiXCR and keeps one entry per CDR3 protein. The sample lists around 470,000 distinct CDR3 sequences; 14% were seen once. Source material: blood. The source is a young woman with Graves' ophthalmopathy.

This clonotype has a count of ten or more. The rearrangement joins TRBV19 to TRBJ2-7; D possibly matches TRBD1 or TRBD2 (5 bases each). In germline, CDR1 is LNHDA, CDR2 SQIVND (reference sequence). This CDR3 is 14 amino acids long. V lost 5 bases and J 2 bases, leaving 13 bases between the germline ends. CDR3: CASSRRDGAYEQYF. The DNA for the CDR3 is TGTGCCAGTAGTCGTCGGGACGGAGCCTACGAGCAGTACTTC. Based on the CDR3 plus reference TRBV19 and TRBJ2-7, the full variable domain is DGGITQSPKYLFRKEGQNVTLSCEQNLNHDAMYWYRQDPGQGLRLIYYSQIVNDFQKGDIAEGYSVSREKKESFPLTVTSAQKNPTAFYLCASSRRDGAYEQYFGPGTRLTVT.

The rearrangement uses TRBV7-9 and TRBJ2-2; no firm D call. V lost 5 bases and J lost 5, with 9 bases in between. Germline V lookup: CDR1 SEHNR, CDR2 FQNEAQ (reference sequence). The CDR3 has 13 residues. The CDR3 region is CASSPSWTGELFF. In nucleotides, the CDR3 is TGTGCCAGCAGCCCGAGCTGGACCGGGGAGCTGTTTTTT. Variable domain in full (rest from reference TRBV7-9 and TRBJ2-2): DTGVSQNPRHKITKRGQNVTFRCDPISEHNRLYWYRQTLGQGPEFLTYFQNEAQLEKSRLLSDRFSAERPKGSFSTLEIQRTEQGDSAMYLCASSPSWTGELFFGEGSRLTVL.

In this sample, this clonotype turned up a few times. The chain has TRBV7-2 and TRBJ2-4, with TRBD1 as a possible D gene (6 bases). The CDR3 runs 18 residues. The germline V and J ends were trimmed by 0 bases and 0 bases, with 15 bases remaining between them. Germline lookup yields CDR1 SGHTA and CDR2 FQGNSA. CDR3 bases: TGTGCCAGCAGCTTAGCCCTGAACAGGGCACTAGCCAAAAACATTCAGTACTTC. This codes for CASSLALNRALAKNIQYF.

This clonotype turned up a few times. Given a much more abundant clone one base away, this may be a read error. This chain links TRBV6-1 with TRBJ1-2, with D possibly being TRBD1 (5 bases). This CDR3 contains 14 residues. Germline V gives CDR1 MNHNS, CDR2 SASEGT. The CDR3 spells CTSSEGVSYYGYTF. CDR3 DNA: TGTACCAGCAGTGAAGGGGTTTCCTACTATGGCTACACCTTC.

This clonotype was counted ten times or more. This CDR3 is CASSRVVGGEGNQPQHF. Written as DNA, the CDR3 is TGTGCCAGCAGTAGGGTGGTGGGGGGAGAGGGCAATCAGCCCCAGCATTTT. This chain uses TRBV6-5 with TRBJ1-5; D may be TRBD1 (5 bases). The CDR3 runs to 17 residues. With 5 bases removed from V and 2 bases from J, the gap between germline ends came to 19 bases. Per the germline V gene, CDR1 is MNHEY and CDR2 is SVGAGI.

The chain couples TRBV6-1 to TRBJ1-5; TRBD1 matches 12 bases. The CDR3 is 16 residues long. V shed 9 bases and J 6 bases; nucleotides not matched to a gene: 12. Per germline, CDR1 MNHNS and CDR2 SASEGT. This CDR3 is CASGEPGQGAFQPQHF. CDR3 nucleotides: TGTGCCAGTGGCGAGCCGGGACAGGGGGCATTTCAGCCCCAGCATTTT.

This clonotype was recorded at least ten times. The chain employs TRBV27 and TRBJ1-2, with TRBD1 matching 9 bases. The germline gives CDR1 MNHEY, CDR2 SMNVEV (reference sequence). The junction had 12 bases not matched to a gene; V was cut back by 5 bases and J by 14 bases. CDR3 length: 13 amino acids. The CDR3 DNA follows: TGTGCCAGCAGTCATCACCGGGACAGGGTTGTGACCTTC. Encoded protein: CASSHHRDRVVTF.

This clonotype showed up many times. CDR3 protein: CATSRERLGLYEQYF. CDR3 coding DNA: TGTGCCACCAGCAGAGAACGGCTGGGCCTTTACGAGCAGTACTTC. The chain recombines TRBV15 with TRBJ2-7; D unresolved. The V gene's germline CDR1 is LNHNV and CDR2 YYDKDF (reference sequence). CDR3 length: 15 residues. The V end lost 0 bases, the J end lost 4 bases, and 13 bases lay between the germline ends.

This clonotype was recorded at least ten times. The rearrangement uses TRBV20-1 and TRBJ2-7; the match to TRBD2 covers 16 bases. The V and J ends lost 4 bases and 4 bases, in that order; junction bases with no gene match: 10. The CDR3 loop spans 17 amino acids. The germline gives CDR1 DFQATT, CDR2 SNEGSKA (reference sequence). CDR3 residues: CSANPGLAGGPSYEQYF. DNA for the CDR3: TGCAGTGCTAACCCGGGACTAGCGGGAGGGCCCTCGTACGAGCAGTACTTC.

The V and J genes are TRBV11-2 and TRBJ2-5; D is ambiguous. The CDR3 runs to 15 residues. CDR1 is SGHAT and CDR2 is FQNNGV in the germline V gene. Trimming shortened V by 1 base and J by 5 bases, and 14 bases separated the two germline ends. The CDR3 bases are TGTGCCAGCAGCTTAGCCTACGATCCATGGGAGACCCAGTACTTC. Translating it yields CASSLAYDPWETQYF.

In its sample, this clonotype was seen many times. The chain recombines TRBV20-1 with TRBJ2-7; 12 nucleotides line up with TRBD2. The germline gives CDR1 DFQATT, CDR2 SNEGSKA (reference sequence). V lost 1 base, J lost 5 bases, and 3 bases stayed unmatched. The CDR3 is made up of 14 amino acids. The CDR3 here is CSARARTSGNEQYF. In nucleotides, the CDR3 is TGCAGTGCTAGAGCCCGGACTAGCGGGAACGAGCAGTACTTC.

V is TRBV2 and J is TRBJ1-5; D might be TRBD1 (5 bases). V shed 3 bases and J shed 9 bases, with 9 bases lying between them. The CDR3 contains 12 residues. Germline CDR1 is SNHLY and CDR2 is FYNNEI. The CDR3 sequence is CASSEQGLPQHF. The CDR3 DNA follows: TGTGCCAGCAGTGAGCAGGGTTTGCCCCAGCATTTT.

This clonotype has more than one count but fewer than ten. CDR3 amino acids: CSAIRLAGGQRETQYF. Written as DNA, the CDR3 is TGCAGTGCTATTCGACTAGCGGGAGGGCAGCGGGAGACCCAGTACTTC. The chain joins TRBV20-1 to TRBJ2-5; 14 bases are a match to TRBD2. V was clipped by 4 bases and J by 5 bases; unmatched bases: 9. CDR1 DFQATT and CDR2 SNEGSKA come from the germline V gene (reference sequence). The CDR3 length is 16 residues.

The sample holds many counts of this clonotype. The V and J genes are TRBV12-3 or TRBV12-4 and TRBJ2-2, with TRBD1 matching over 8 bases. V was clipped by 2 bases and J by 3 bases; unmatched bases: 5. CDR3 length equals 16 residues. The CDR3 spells CASSLYTGGDTGELFF. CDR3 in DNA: TGTGCCAGCAGTTTATACACAGGGGGAGACACCGGGGAGCTGTTTTTT.

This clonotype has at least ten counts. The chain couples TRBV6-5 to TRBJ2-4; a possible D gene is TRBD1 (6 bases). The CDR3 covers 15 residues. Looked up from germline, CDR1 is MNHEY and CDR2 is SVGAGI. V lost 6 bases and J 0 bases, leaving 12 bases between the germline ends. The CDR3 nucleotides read TGTGCCAGCAGCCCAACAGGGCTAGCCAAAAACATTCAGTACTTC. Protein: CASSPTGLAKNIQYF.

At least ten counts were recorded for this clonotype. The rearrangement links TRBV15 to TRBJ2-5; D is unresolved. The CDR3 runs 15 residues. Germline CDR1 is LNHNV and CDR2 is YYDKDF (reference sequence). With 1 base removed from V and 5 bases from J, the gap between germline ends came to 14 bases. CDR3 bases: TGTGCCACCAGCAGAGTCCCCCGGGTGGTCGAGACCCAGTACTTC. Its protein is CATSRVPRVVETQYF.

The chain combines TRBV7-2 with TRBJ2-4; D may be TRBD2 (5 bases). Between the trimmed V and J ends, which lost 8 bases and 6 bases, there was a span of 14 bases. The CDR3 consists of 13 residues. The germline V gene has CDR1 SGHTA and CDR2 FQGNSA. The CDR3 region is CASCLSGVNIQYF. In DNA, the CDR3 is TGTGCCAGCTGCCTGTCCGGGGTAAACATTCAGTACTTC.

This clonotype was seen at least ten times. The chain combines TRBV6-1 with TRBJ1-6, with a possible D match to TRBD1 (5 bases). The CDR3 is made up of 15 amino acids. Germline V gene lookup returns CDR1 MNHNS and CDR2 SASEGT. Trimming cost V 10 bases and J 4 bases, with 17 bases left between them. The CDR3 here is CATGVGRMYNSPLHF. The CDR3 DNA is TGTGCCACAGGAGTGGGACGGATGTATAATTCACCCCTCCACTTT.

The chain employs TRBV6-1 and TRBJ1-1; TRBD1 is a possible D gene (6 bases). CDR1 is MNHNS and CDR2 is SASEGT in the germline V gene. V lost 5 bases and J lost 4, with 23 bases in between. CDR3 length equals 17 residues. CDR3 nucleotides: TGTGCCAGCAGTCCGATCCGGGACACCTTGACTCGCACTGAAGCTTTCTTT. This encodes CASSPIRDTLTRTEAFF.

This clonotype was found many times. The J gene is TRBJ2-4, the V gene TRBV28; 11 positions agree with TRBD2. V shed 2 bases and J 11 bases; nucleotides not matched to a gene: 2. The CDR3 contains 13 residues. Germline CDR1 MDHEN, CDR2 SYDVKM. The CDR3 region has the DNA TGTGCCAGCAGTTTAGGGACTAGCGGTGTTCAGTACTTC. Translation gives CASSLGTSGVQYF.

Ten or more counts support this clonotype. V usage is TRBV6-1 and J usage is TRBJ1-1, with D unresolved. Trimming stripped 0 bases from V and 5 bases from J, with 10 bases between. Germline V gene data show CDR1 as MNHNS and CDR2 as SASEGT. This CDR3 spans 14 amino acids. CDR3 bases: TGTGCCAGCAGTGAAGCGACGAAGTTGACTGAAGCTTTCTTT. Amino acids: CASSEATKLTEAFF.

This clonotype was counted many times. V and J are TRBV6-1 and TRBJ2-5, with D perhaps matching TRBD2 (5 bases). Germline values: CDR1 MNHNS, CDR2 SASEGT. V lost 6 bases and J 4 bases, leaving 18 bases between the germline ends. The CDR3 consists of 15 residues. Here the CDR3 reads CASRRSGIVGETQYF. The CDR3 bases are TGTGCCAGCAGGCGGTCCGGGATCGTGGGAGAGACCCAGTACTTC.

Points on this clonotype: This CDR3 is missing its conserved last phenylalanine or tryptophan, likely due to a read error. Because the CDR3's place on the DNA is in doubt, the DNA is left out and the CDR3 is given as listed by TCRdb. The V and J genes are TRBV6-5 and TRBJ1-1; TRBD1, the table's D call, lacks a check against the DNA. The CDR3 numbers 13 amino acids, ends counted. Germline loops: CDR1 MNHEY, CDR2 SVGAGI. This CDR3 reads CASSYLQGTEACL.

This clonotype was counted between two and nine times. DNA for the CDR3: TGTGCCAGCAGTGAAAGAGCGGGAGTTACGTACGAGCAGTACTTC. The encoded protein is CASSERAGVTYEQYF. The chain couples TRBV2 to TRBJ2-7; 8 nucleotides agree with TRBD2. V shed 2 bases and J 4 bases; nucleotides not matched to a gene: 7. CDR1 and CDR2 from the germline V gene are SNHLY and FYNNEI. This CDR3 spans 15 amino acids. Using reference TRBV2 and TRBJ2-7 for the parts outside the CDR3, the full variable domain is EPEVTQTPSHQVTQMGQEVILRCVPISNHLYFYWYRQILGQKVEFLVSFYNNEISEKSEIFDDQFSVERPDGSNFTLKIRSTKLEDSAMYFCASSERAGVTYEQYFGPGTRLTVT.

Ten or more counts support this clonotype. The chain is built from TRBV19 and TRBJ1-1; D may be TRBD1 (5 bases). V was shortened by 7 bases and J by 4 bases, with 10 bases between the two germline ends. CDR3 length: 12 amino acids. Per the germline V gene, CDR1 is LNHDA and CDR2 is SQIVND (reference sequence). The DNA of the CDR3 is TGTGCCAGTACGGGGCTGGGCACTGAAGCTTTCTTT. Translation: CASTGLGTEAFF.

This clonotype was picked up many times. The CDR3: CASSLVGLPEAFF. The DNA for the CDR3 is TGCGCCAGCAGCTTGGTGGGACTACCTGAAGCTTTCTTT. The chain links TRBV5-1 to TRBJ1-1; D possibly corresponds to TRBD1 (5 bases). The length of the CDR3 is 13 residues. The V end lost 0 bases, the J end lost 6 bases, and 9 bases lay between the germline ends. In germline, CDR1 is SGHRS, CDR2 YFSETQ.

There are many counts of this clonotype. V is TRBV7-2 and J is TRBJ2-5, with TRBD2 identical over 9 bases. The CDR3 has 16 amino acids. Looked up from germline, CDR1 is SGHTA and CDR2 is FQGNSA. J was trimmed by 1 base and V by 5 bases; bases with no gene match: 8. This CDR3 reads CASSLNAGGPQETQYF. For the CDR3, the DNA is TGTGCCAGCAGCCTAAACGCGGGGGGGCCCCAAGAGACCCAGTACTTC.